In its sample, the clone carrying this T cell receptor beta chain was seen many times. These data originate in a study of naive and memory T cell subsets. Trimming pared 7 bases from V and 6 bases from J, leaving 21 bases between. The CDR3 extends over 15 amino acids. Ligated cDNA underwent four rounds of PCR with nested alpha and beta constant region primers and SP2. One entry per CDR3 protein, called by TCRdb with MiXCR from the 5' RACE reads. The table includes around 48,000 distinct CDR3 sequences, approximately 4.5% detected once. TCR cDNA received a 3' ligated oligonucleotide that carried a UMI.

The receptor was isolated from a female donor in good health. The chain uses TRBV12-3 or TRBV12-4 and TRBJ1-2; maybe TRBD1 (5 bases). The CDR3, as DNA: TGTGCCAGCACCAAGGGGCCAGGGTGGAGTGATGGCTACACCTTC. The encoded protein is CASTKGPGWSDGYTF.